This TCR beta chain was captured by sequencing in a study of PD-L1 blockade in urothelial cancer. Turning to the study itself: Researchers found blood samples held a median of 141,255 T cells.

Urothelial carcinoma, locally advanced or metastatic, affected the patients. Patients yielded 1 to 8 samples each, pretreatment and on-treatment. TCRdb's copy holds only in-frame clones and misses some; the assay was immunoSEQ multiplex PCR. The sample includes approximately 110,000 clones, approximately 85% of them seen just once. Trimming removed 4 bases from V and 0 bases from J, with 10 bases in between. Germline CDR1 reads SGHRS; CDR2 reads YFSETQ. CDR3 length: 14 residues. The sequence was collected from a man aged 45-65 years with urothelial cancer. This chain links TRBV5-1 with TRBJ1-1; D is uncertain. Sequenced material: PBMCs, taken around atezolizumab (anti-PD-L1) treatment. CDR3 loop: CASSREVLNTEAFF. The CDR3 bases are TGCGCCAGCAGCCGAGAGGTCCTGAACACTGAAGCTTTCTTT.